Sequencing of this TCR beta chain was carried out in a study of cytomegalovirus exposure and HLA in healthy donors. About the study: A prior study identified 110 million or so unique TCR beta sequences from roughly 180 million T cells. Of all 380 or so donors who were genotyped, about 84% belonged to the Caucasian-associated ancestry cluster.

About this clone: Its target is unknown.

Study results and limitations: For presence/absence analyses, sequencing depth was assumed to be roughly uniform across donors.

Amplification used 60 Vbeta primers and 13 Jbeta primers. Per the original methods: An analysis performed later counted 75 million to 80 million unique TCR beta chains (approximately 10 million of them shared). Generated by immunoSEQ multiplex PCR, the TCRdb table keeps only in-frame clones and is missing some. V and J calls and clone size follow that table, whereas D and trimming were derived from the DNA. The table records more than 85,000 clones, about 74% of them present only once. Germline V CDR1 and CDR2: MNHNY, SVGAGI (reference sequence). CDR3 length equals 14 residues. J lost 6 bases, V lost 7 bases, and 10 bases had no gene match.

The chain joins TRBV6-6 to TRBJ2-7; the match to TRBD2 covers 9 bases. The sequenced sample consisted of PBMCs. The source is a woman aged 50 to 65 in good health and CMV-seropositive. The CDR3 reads CASTQASGNGEQYF. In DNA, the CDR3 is TGTGCCAGCACCCAGGCTAGCGGGAATGGCGAGCAGTACTTC.